The rows below give T cell receptor beta chains drawn from one sample of a study of blood T cells in healthy people across ages. MiXCR, run by TCRdb on the 5' RACE reads, gives a single entry per CDR3 protein. The sample includes approximately 580,000 distinct CDR3 sequences, less than 25% seen only once; the top ten take under 9%. These records were also assigned to another study, of T cells of mothers and their children.

Sequencing was performed on blood. These receptors came from a boy aged 10-17 years in good health. Both conserved end residues are part of each CDR3. Fields, in order: D gene, clone size, J gene, V gene, CDR3 DNA, CDR3 protein. A D gene is named only where the DNA matches it firmly. Some rows have no size entry. The others give once, few or many, or a class for an expanded clone.

D gene: NA; clone size: many; J gene: TRBJ1-1; V gene: TRBV5-1; CDR3 DNA: TGCGCCAGCAGCTTAAATACAAACACTGAAGCTTTCTTT; CDR3 protein: CASSLNTNTEAFF
D gene: TRBD1; clone size: NA; J gene: TRBJ1-5; V gene: TRBV20-1; CDR3 DNA: TGCAGTGCTAGCCACAGGGGGTTGGGCAATCAGCCCCAGCATTTT; CDR3 protein: CSASHRGLGNQPQHF
D gene: NA; clone size: few; J gene: TRBJ2-7; V gene: TRBV15; CDR3 DNA: TGTGCCACCAGCAGAGATTGGAGGGCTGCTTCCTACGAGCAGTACTTC; CDR3 protein: CATSRDWRAASYEQYF
D gene: NA; clone size: few; J gene: TRBJ2-2; V gene: TRBV29-1; CDR3 DNA: TGCAGCGTTGTGGACTCCCCCACCGGGGAGCTGTTTTTT; CDR3 protein: CSVVDSPTGELFF
D gene: NA; clone size: NA; J gene: TRBJ1-4; V gene: TRBV7-9; CDR3 DNA: TGTGCCAGCAGCCTCGACAGCTCCACTAATGAAAAACTGTTTTTT; CDR3 protein: CASSLDSSTNEKLFF
D gene: TRBD2; clone size: few; J gene: TRBJ2-1; V gene: TRBV18; CDR3 DNA: TGTGCCAGCTCACCCAAAGGACTAGCGGGGGGCCACAATGAGCAGTTCTTC; CDR3 protein: CASSPKGLAGGHNEQFF
D gene: NA; clone size: NA; J gene: TRBJ2-1; V gene: TRBV5-1; CDR3 DNA: TGCGCCAGCAGGTCTGCGGGGTCGATTGAGCAGTTCTTC; CDR3 protein: CASRSAGSIEQFF
D gene: NA; clone size: NA; J gene: TRBJ1-2; V gene: TRBV6-5; CDR3 DNA: TGTGCCAGCAGTTACGGTGGGGCCCTTGACTATGGCTACACCTTC; CDR3 protein: CASSYGGALDYGYTF
D gene: TRBD2; clone size: few; J gene: TRBJ2-1; V gene: TRBV20-1; CDR3 DNA: TGCAGTGCTAGAGGAAGCGGGAGACCACGACCAGAGCAGTTCTTC; CDR3 protein: CSARGSGRPRPEQFF
D gene: NA; clone size: few; J gene: TRBJ1-2; V gene: TRBV7-9; CDR3 DNA: TGTGCCAGCAGGGACGAGGGCCGGGATCCAGCTAACTATGGCTACACCTTC; CDR3 protein: CASRDEGRDPANYGYTF
D gene: TRBD2; clone size: few; J gene: TRBJ2-1; V gene: TRBV7-2; CDR3 DNA: TGTGCCAGCAGCCTACTGACTAGCGGGAGGAGGAATGAGCAGTTCTTC; CDR3 protein: CASSLLTSGRRNEQFF
D gene: NA; clone size: NA; J gene: TRBJ1-2; V gene: TRBV6-1; CDR3 DNA: TGTGCCAGCAGTTTTCCGCAGGTATATGGCTACACCTTC; CDR3 protein: CASSFPQVYGYTF
D gene: TRBD2; clone size: few; J gene: TRBJ2-1; V gene: TRBV6-2/TRBV6-3; CDR3 DNA: TGTGCCGAATCACCTAGCGGGGGGAATGAGCAGTTCTTC; CDR3 protein: CAESPSGGNEQFF
D gene: NA; clone size: few; J gene: TRBJ2-3; V gene: TRBV9; CDR3 DNA: TGTGCCAGCAGCTCTCTTGGGGGGGCTAGCGGAGCAGATACGCAGTATTTT; CDR3 protein: CASSSLGGASGADTQYF